This T cell receptor (beta chain) was found in a study of chemoradiotherapy in HPV16-positive cancers. Findings and caveats of the study: For HPV16-positive patients, expanding HPV-responsive T cells associated with longer recurrence-free survival.

Sequencing used immunoSEQ multiplex PCR; TCRdb keeps in-frame clones, though not all of them. The sample includes 2,500 to 3,500 clones, roughly 78% of them seen just once. This clone was recorded only once. Its target is not known. Over chemoradiotherapy, repertoires were sampled more than once. CDR3 length equals 15 residues. J was trimmed by 4 bases and V by 8 bases; bases with no gene match: 10. Germline assignment: CDR1 SGHTA and CDR2 FQGTGA. This clonotype originated in a human donor with HPV-associated anogenital cancer. Collection of the sample occurred from a patient who underwent chemoradiotherapy. This chain joins TRBV7-3 and TRBJ2-3; 9 bases fit TRBD2. CDR3 amino acids: CASSVSGSTADTQYF. CDR3 sequence (DNA): TGTGCCAGCTCAGTTAGCGGGAGTACAGCAGATACGCAGTATTTT.